A selection of T cell receptor beta chains follows, all from one sample in a study of shared clonotypes between healthy human individuals. Sequencing used immunoSEQ multiplex PCR; TCRdb keeps in-frame clones, though not all of them. The top ten hold roughly 0.36% of the sample, which has millions of clones, 93% seen once. The sample comprised naive CD4+ T cells from PBMCs. These receptors came from a man younger than 35 in good health. Some clones in this sample may be carry-over from other donors' samples. Both conserved end residues are part of each CDR3. The order of the fields is J gene, V gene, CDR3 protein.

TRBJ2-7,TRBV19,CASSIPGHLSGYEQYF
TRBJ2-7,TRBV27,CASSRLAGASYEQYF
TRBJ2-3,TRBV7-9,CASSLVESTDTQYF
TRBJ2-3,TRBV12-5,CASGITGAADTQYF
TRBJ2-5,TRBV7-6,CASSLASGETQYF
TRBJ1-1,TRBV5-8,CASSFIQQGYTEAFF
TRBJ1-2,TRBV5-5,CASSLVAGGTYGYTF
TRBJ1-2,TRBV6-4,CARAVPGQGDPGYGYTF
TRBJ1-1,TRBV30,CAWSVRPGRDTEAFF
TRBJ2-6,TRBV5-4,CASSLDPGRSGANVLTF
TRBJ2-7,TRBV28,CASRDRVTYEQYF
TRBJ2-3,TRBV2,CASKYRGQPTDTQYF
TRBJ1-1,TRBV11-3,CASSLYTAGPEAFF
TRBJ2-7,TRBV30,CAWRSTGIVSYEQYF
TRBJ2-1,TRBV18,CASSPTNNEQFF
TRBJ2-7,TRBV2,CASSEGAGGNYEQYF
TRBJ2-7,TRBV18,CASSPGAGNDYEQYF
TRBJ1-5,TRBV4-3,CASSQDLGQWEPQHF
TRBJ1-1,TRBV28,CASSGARRWNTEAFF
TRBJ2-2,TRBV19,CASSIDRVAGELFF
TRBJ2-4,TRBV5-1,CASSAAGGAKNIQYF
TRBJ2-2,TRBV7-2,CASSSRGGANTGELFF
TRBJ2-7,TRBV18,CASSPAGGYEQYF
TRBJ2-7,TRBV5-1,CASSLLPGEQYF
TRBJ2-4,TRBV7-2,CASSFPLAGGRRDIQYF
TRBJ1-5,TRBV28,CASSFWTGMAGNQPQHF
TRBJ2-2,TRBV14,CASSPTGLGAGELFF
.,TRBV7-8,CASSLVSSSYEQYF
TRBJ1-5,TRBV6-1,CASSDGRVSNQPQHF
TRBJ2-2,TRBV5-4,CASSLSTTGELFF
TRBJ1-2,TRBV2,CASRGDNYGYTF
TRBJ2-5,TRBV2,CASGEGSRSPGTQYF
TRBJ1-1,TRBV10-3,CAISPGVNTEAFF
TRBJ1-5,TRBV19,CASSISPGYGNQPQHF
TRBJ2-5,TRBV5-1,CASSLDVIQQTQYF
TRBJ2-7,TRBV21-1,CASSERDTAYEQYF
TRBJ2-3,TRBV5-1,CASSLLAGGPDTQYF
TRBJ2-6,TRBV6-5,CASSSSANVLTF
TRBJ1-2,TRBV29-1,CSVVGGGGYTF
TRBJ1-3,TRBV15,CATSRHDRGGNTIYF
TRBJ1-5,TRBV11-3,CASRCSGNLTPQPQHF
TRBJ2-2,TRBV30,CAWSLTGELFF
TRBJ2-6,TRBV29-1,CSVVFGANVLTF
TRBJ2-1,TRBV5-4,CASSLLRNEQFF
TRBJ1-1,TRBV5-1,CASSITTGPNTEAFF
TRBJ2-7,TRBV5-4,CASSLDPGLAGGEQYF